These 27 T cell receptor beta chains originate from one sample sequenced in a study of blood T cell repertoires in COVID-19. Data came from immunoSEQ multiplex PCR; TCRdb stores just in-frame clones and leaves some out. Here the sample spans approximately 60,000 clones, over 75% being singletons. Sequenced: peripheral blood. These receptor sequences come from a human donor in a cohort sampled during active COVID-19.

This chain joins TRBV5-1 and TRBJ2-7, with 8 bases matching TRBD2. The V gene end was trimmed by 6 bases and the J gene end by 3 bases; junction bases not matched to a gene: 8. The CDR3 runs 14 residues. CDR1 SGHRS and CDR2 YFSETQ come from the germline V gene. In nucleotides, the CDR3 is TGCGCCAGCAATTTAGCCGCGGGGGGCTACGAGCAGTACTTC. Translated, it gives CASNLAAGGYEQYF.

This chain links TRBV23-1 with TRBJ1-5; D is ambiguous. TRBV23-1 is classed as an ORF, of uncertain function. Trimming left V 3 bases short and J 7 bases short, with 4 bases between. CDR3 size: 11 residues. The CDR3 DNA is TGCGCCAGCAGTCACCAGCAGCCCCAGCATTTT. Its protein is CASSHQQPQHF.

The chain uses TRBV10-3 and TRBJ2-3; TRBD2 matches at 14 bases. Germline CDR1 and CDR2: ENHRY and SYGVKD. The CDR3 covers 16 residues. V was clipped by 6 bases and J by 5 bases; unmatched bases: 7. CDR3 amino acids: CAIRLTSGGAIDTQYF. The CDR3 coding sequence is TGTGCCATCAGATTGACTAGCGGGGGGGCCATAGATACGCAGTATTTT.

V is TRBV4-1 and J is TRBJ1-3, with 8 bases that match TRBD1. V was clipped by 2 bases and J by 0 bases; unmatched bases: 6. CDR3 length: 17 amino acids. Germline CDR1 MGHRA, CDR2 YSYEKL. DNA of the CDR3: TGCGCCAGCAGCCAATTGACAGGGGCTTACTCTGGAAACACCATATATTTT. This encodes CASSQLTGAYSGNTIYF.

V usage is TRBV10-3 and J usage is TRBJ2-5, with TRBD1 matching over 8 bases. The CDR3 extends over 16 amino acids. Trimming took 3 bases from V and 5 from J; bases not matched to a gene: 11. Germline V gene data show CDR1 as ENHRY and CDR2 as SYGVKD. The CDR3 DNA follows: TGTGCCATCAGTGACACTAAGCAGGGGGCGCGGGAGACCCAGTACTTC. Amino acid sequence: CAISDTKQGARETQYF.

Here the CDR3 DNA reads TGTGCCAGCAGCTTAGATAGCGTAGGCCAAGAGACCCAGTACTTC. It codes for CASSLDSVGQETQYF. The chain links TRBV11-2 to TRBJ2-5; the D gene is possibly TRBD2 (5 bases). CDR1 is SGHAT, CDR2 FQNNGV, per germline. This CDR3 comprises 15 residues. Trimming took off 0 bases at V and 1 base at J, with 9 bases between the two ends.

The J gene is TRBJ2-2, the V gene TRBV10-3; 7 bases agree with TRBD1. Germline V gene data show CDR1 as ENHRY and CDR2 as SYGVKD. The CDR3 covers 14 residues. V shed 6 bases, J shed 1 base, and the junction held 2 bases outside the gene matches. CDR3 in amino acids: CAIRGTVNTGELFF. The DNA of the CDR3 is TGTGCCATCAGGGGGACAGTGAACACCGGGGAGCTGTTTTTT.

This clone has only a few counts. The chain links TRBV10-2 to TRBJ2-3; the D is unclear. The V end was cut by 0 bases, the J end by 2 bases, with 9 bases between. The CDR3 loop spans 15 amino acids. Germline-derived CDR1 and CDR2 are WSHSY and SAAADI. CDR3 amino acids: CASSESPTTTDTQYF. The CDR3 DNA reads TGCGCCAGCAGTGAGTCCCCCACTACCACAGATACGCAGTATTTT.

This clone was seen once. The rearrangement uses TRBV18 and TRBJ2-3; D is ambiguous. This CDR3 is built from 12 residues. Germline V gives CDR1 KGHSH, CDR2 LQKENI. Deletions cut 0 bases from V and 6 bases from J, with 4 bases between. As DNA, the CDR3 is TGTGCCAGCTCACCACCCGGGGATACGCAGTATTTT. The encoded protein is CASSPPGDTQYF.

J is TRBJ1-1 and V is TRBV7-9; no firm D call. V was trimmed by 5 bases and J by 5 bases, leaving 18 bases between them. The CDR3 is 15 amino acids. Germline V gives CDR1 SEHNR, CDR2 FQNEAQ (reference sequence). The DNA of the CDR3 is TGTGCCAGCAGCCCTCCCTGGGAGGCCTCGACTGAAGCTTTCTTT. Its protein is CASSPPWEASTEAFF. The variable domain in full, with the rest retrieved from reference TRBV7-9 and TRBJ1-1, is DTGVSQNPRHKITKRGQNVTFRCDPISEHNRLYWYRQTLGQGPEFLTYFQNEAQLEKSRLLSDRFSAERPKGSFSTLEIQRTEQGDSAMYLCASSPPWEASTEAFFGQGTRLTVV.

In its sample, this clone was seen a few times. CDR3 amino acids: CASRIGQYYNSPLHF. CDR3 DNA sequence: TGTGCCAGCAGGATAGGACAGTACTATAATTCACCCCTCCACTTT. The V gene is TRBV6-6, the J gene TRBJ1-6; TRBD1 might be the D (6 bases). Germline values: CDR1 MNHNY, CDR2 SVGAGI (reference sequence). V was shortened by 6 bases and J by 3 bases, with 12 bases between the two germline ends. There are 15 residues in the CDR3.

The chain employs TRBV29-1 and TRBJ2-5; TRBD2 agrees at 8 bases. There are 11 residues in the CDR3. V was pared by 5 bases and J by 5 bases, with 1 base of the junction left unmatched. CDR1 SQVTM and CDR2 ANQGSEA come from the germline V gene. Here the CDR3 reads CSVPGGETQYF. The CDR3 DNA follows: TGCAGCGTTCCGGGGGGGGAGACCCAGTACTTC.

The V call is TRBV7-2, the J call TRBJ2-3; 13 bases fit TRBD2. After removal of 5 bases from V and 1 base from J, the junction contained 3 bases not matched to a gene. The CDR3 contains 16 residues. Germline CDR1 is SGHTA and CDR2 is FQGNSA. The CDR3 sequence is CASSHGTSGGTDTQYF. The CDR3 DNA follows: TGTGCCAGCAGCCACGGGACTAGCGGGGGCACAGATACGCAGTATTTT.

V gene TRBV6-5 combines with J gene TRBJ2-4; 7 positions match TRBD1. Per the germline V gene, CDR1 is MNHEY and CDR2 is SVGAGI. After removal of 6 bases from V and 5 bases from J, the junction contained 1 base not matched to a gene. CDR3 length: 12 residues. DNA for the CDR3: TGTGCCAGCAGAGGGGGCGAAAACATTCAGTACTTC. Translating it yields CASRGGENIQYF.

The J gene is TRBJ2-3, the V gene TRBV3-1 (or the pseudogene TRBV3-2); 9 nucleotides line up with TRBD2. The V segment lost 3 bases and the J segment 6 bases; nucleotides outside the gene matches: 13. Germline V lookup: CDR1 LGHDT, CDR2 YNNKEL (reference sequence). This CDR3 contains 17 residues. CDR3 coding DNA: TGTGCCAGCAGCCACCTCTCCGGGACTAGCCGGAGGGATACGCAGTATTTT. Its translation: CASSHLSGTSRRDTQYF.

The chain couples TRBV18 to TRBJ1-3; D is ambiguous. This CDR3 region has 16 residues. Trimming removed 3 bases at V and 0 bases at J, with 12 bases between. The germline V gene has CDR1 KGHSH and CDR2 LQKENI. Written as DNA, the CDR3 is TGTGCCAGCTCACCCTGGGAGGGTACCTCTGGAAACACCATATATTTT. As protein: CASSPWEGTSGNTIYF.

This clone was counted a single time. The chain has TRBV18 and TRBJ1-2; 8 nucleotides align to TRBD1. The V and J ends lost 3 bases and 0 bases, in that order; junction bases with no gene match: 0. CDR1 and CDR2 (germline): KGHSH, LQKENI. The CDR3 totals 14 residues. DNA for the CDR3: TGTGCCAGCTCACCGACAGGGGCTAACTATGGCTACACCTTC. This translates into CASSPTGANYGYTF.

This chain links TRBV7-8 with TRBJ1-2, with D maybe TRBD1 (6 bases). CDR3 length: 13 amino acids. Germline V gene sequence: CDR1 SGHVS, CDR2 FQNEAQ. Trimming removed 5 bases from V and 8 bases from J, with 15 bases in between. The DNA for the CDR3 is TGTGCCAGCAGCCCACAGGGTTGGTTAGGCTACACCTTC. Translating gives CASSPQGWLGYTF.

The V gene is TRBV7-2, the J gene TRBJ1-2, with no clear D. Germline CDR1 and CDR2: SGHTA and FQGNSA. Trimming stripped 0 bases from V and 7 bases from J, with 9 bases between. The CDR3 sequence is 13 residues long. CDR3 region: CASSLAPQPGYTF. The CDR3 bases are TGTGCCAGCAGCTTAGCGCCACAGCCTGGCTACACCTTC.

The gene calls are TRBV18 and TRBJ1-4; D unresolved. CDR1 is KGHSH, CDR2 LQKENI, per germline. V lost 6 bases and J lost 0, with 11 bases in between. The CDR3 has 15 amino acids. CDR3 in amino acids: CASSSGVATNEKLFF. The CDR3 bases are TGTGCCAGCTCTTCCGGAGTAGCAACTAATGAAAAACTGTTTTTT.

The V call is TRBV30, the J call TRBJ2-5; a possible D gene is TRBD1 (7 bases). CDR3 length: 13 residues. The germline V gene has CDR1 GTSNPN and CDR2 SVGIG (reference sequence). V lost 2 bases to trimming and J lost 4 bases, with 11 bases between them. The CDR3 DNA sequence: TGTGCCTGGAGTCCCCAGGGGGGAGAGACCCAGTACTTC. Translated: CAWSPQGGETQYF. Full variable domain (outside the CDR3, taken from reference TRBV30 and TRBJ2-5): SQTIHQWPATLVQPVGSPLSLECTVEGTSNPNLYWYRQAAGRGLQLLFYSVGIGQISSEVPQNLSASRPQDRQFILSSKKLLLSDSGFYLCAWSPQGGETQYFGPGTRLLVL.

The chain is built from TRBV10-3 and TRBJ2-5; D is perhaps TRBD1 (6 bases). Trimming took off 0 bases at V and 1 base at J, with 9 bases between the two ends. This CDR3 is built from 15 residues. Germline V gene lookup returns CDR1 ENHRY and CDR2 SYGVKD. The chain's CDR3 is CAISESRGSQETQYF. CDR3 sequence (DNA): TGTGCCATCAGTGAGTCGAGGGGGAGCCAAGAGACCCAGTACTTC.

The chain uses TRBV19 and TRBJ2-5, with TRBD2 identical over 7 bases. In germline, CDR1 is LNHDA, CDR2 SQIVND (reference sequence). Trimming took 9 bases from V and 5 from J; bases not matched to a gene: 9. The CDR3 extends over 13 amino acids. CDR3 amino acids: CASNQGGRETQYF. In DNA, the CDR3 is TGTGCCAGCAACCAGGGAGGGAGGGAGACCCAGTACTTC.

The chain employs TRBV6-6 and TRBJ2-3, with D possibly being TRBD1 (6 bases). There are 12 residues in the CDR3. From germline, CDR1 is MNHNY and CDR2 SVGAGI (reference sequence). The V and J ends lost 9 bases and 2 bases respectively, with 9 bases between them. The CDR3 nucleotides read TGTGCCAGTACAGGGTCCACAGATACGCAGTATTTT. Residues: CASTGSTDTQYF.

The chain carries TRBV24-1 and TRBJ1-5; D remains unclear. The CDR3 sequence is 12 residues long. V was trimmed by 7 bases and J by 9 bases, leaving 12 bases between them. The V gene's germline CDR1 is KGHDR and CDR2 SFDVKD. CDR3 residues: CATSGSGGPQHF. CDR3 nucleotide sequence: TGTGCCACCAGCGGGTCGGGTGGGCCCCAGCATTTT.

This clone has just one count. The rearrangement uses TRBV19 and TRBJ1-1, with 8 bases matching TRBD1. There are 13 residues in the CDR3. The V and J ends lost 5 bases and 7 bases, in that order; junction bases with no gene match: 6. CDR1 and CDR2 (germline): LNHDA, SQIVND (reference sequence). For the CDR3, the DNA is TGTGCCAGTAGTTCCAGGGGGCTCGGTGAAGCTTTCTTT. This translates into CASSSRGLGEAFF.

To note about this clone: This sample includes further DNA sequences coding for the same CDR3. The chain joins TRBV24-1 to TRBJ2-2; 9 bases fit TRBD1. The trim removed 4 bases at V and 1 base at J, leaving 3 bases unmatched. Germline CDR1 reads KGHDR; CDR2 reads SFDVKD. CDR3 length equals 16 residues. In DNA form, the CDR3 reads TGTGCCACCAGTGACCCGACAGGGGGGAACACCGGGGAGCTGTTTTTT. This sequence encodes CATSDPTGGNTGELFF.